This T cell receptor beta chain was identified in a study of OX40 agonist ivuxolimab in advanced cancers. The V gene's germline CDR1 is SGHTA and CDR2 FQGTGA. The V end lost 0 bases, the J end lost 4 bases, and 7 bases lay between the germline ends. This CDR3 comprises 14 residues. Profiled with immunoSEQ multiplex PCR; TCRdb holds only in-frame clones, not every one. The sample yields roughly 48,000 clones, about 83% seen once. The rearrangement uses TRBV7-3 and TRBJ1-3; D not certain. The TCR sequence derives from an adult with an advanced solid tumor such as melanoma, head and neck, liver or kidney cancer. The sequencing used CD4+ or CD8+ T cells sorted from blood, collected in a trial of the OX40 agonist ivuxolimab. CDR3 nucleotide sequence: TGTGCCAGCAGCTTAACGAGTTCGGGAAACACCATATATTTT. It codes for CASSLTSSGNTIYF.